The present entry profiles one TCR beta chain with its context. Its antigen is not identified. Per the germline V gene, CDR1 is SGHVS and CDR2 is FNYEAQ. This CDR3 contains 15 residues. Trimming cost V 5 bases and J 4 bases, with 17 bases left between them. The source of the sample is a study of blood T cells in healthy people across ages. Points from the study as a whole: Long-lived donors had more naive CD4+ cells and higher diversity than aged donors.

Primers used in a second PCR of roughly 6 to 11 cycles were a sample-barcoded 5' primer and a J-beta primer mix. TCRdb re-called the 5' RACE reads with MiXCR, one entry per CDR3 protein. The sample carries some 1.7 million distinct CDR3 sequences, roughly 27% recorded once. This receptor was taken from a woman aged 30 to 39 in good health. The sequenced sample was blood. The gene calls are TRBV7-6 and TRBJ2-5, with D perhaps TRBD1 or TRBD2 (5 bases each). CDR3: CASSPLSGAPETQYF. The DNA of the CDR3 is TGTGCCAGCAGCCCCCTATCCGGGGCCCCAGAGACCCAGTACTTC.